What follows are 9 T cell receptor beta chains derived from one specimen sequenced in a study of blood T cell repertoires in COVID-19. Produced via immunoSEQ multiplex PCR; TCRdb's table is partial and in-frame only. The table records about 100,000 clones, approximately 90% of them present only once. Sequencing used peripheral blood. These receptors all come from a middle-aged man with active COVID-19.

The chain combines TRBV11-3 with TRBJ2-1; perhaps TRBD2 as D (8 bases). Germline CDR1 and CDR2: SGHNT and YENEEA. The CDR3 is 14 amino acids. V lost 3 bases and J 9 bases, leaving 15 bases between the germline ends. CDR3 nucleotide sequence: TGTGCCAGCAGCTTTACAGGGGCGGGGGGTGAGCAGTTCTTC. Its translation: CASSFTGAGGEQFF. Filled out from reference TRBV11-3 and TRBJ2-1, the complete variable domain reads EAGVVQSPRYKIIEKKQPVAFWCNPISGHNTLYWYLQNLGQGPELLIRYENEEAVDDSQLPKDRFSAERLKGVDSTLKIQPAELGDSAVYLCASSFTGAGGEQFFGPGTRLTVL.

This rearrangement joins TRBV7-9 to TRBJ1-1, with D maybe TRBD1 (5 bases). This CDR3 spans 13 amino acids. V shed 3 bases and J shed 4 bases, with 9 bases lying between them. Germline V gives CDR1 SEHNR, CDR2 FQNEAQ (reference sequence). CDR3 bases: TGTGCCAGCAGCTTTCTGGGGGGCACTGAAGCTTTCTTT. Its translation is CASSFLGGTEAFF.

CDR3 sequence: CASSPGAAEKLFF. As DNA, the CDR3 is TGCGCCAGCAGCCCGGGAGCTGCCGAAAAACTGTTTTTT. The V call is TRBV4-1, the J call TRBJ1-4; no reliable D call. The CDR3 extends over 13 amino acids. Trimming took off 4 bases at V and 8 bases at J, with 11 bases between the two ends. Germline values: CDR1 MGHRA, CDR2 YSYEKL.

The chain links TRBV12-5 to TRBJ2-1; TRBD2 agrees at 9 bases. Germline V gene lookup returns CDR1 LGHNT and CDR2 FRNRAP. V shed 6 bases, J shed 6 bases, and the junction held 3 bases outside the gene matches. The CDR3 has 13 amino acids. The CDR3 reads CASGLSGSNEQFF. The CDR3, as DNA: TGTGCTAGTGGACTTAGCGGGAGCAATGAGCAGTTCTTC.

The chain carries TRBV19 and TRBJ1-4, with a possible D match to TRBD1 (5 bases). The germline gives CDR1 LNHDA, CDR2 SQIVND (reference sequence). The CDR3 covers 13 residues. V was shortened by 4 bases and J by 8 bases, with 11 bases between the two germline ends. The CDR3 DNA reads TGTGCCAGTAGTACGGGGGTCCGAGAAAAACTGTTTTTT. Translation: CASSTGVREKLFF.

The chain recombines TRBV3-1 (or the pseudogene TRBV3-2) with TRBJ1-3; TRBD1 is a possible D gene (5 bases). Per germline, CDR1 LGHDT and CDR2 YNNKEL (reference sequence). Trimming removed 4 bases from V and 2 bases from J, with 12 bases in between. The CDR3 extends over 15 amino acids. CDR3 coding DNA: TGTGCCAGCAGCCTCAGGGCGGCGGCTGGAAACACCATATATTTT. The encoded protein is CASSLRAAAGNTIYF.

Points on this clone: Other DNA sequences from this sample encode an identical CDR3 as well. V and J are TRBV9 and TRBJ2-1, with 7 bases lining up with TRBD2. This CDR3 region has 15 residues. Germline CDR1 reads SGDLS; CDR2 reads YYNGEE. J gave up 8 bases and V 0 bases, and 8 bases lay outside the gene matches. DNA of the CDR3: TGTGCCAGCAGCGTAGTGGCGGGAGTATACGATGAGCAGTTCTTC. Translation gives CASSVVAGVYDEQFF.

J is TRBJ1-6 and V is TRBV4-1; possibly TRBD1 for D (5 bases). Germline V gene data show CDR1 as MGHRA and CDR2 as YSYEKL. This CDR3 comprises 15 residues. V dropped 5 bases and J dropped 3 bases, with 11 bases sitting between them. DNA for the CDR3: TGCGCCAGCAGCAAGGACCAGGGCTATAATTCACCCCTCCACTTT. Translation gives CASSKDQGYNSPLHF.

The gene calls are TRBV6-5 and TRBJ2-1, with TRBD1 matching 7 bases. The germline V gene encodes CDR1 MNHEY and CDR2 SVGAGI. V was pared by 2 bases and J by 2 bases, with 3 bases of the junction left unmatched. The length of the CDR3 is 15 residues. CDR3 amino acids: CASSYGDRPYNEQFF. CDR3 DNA: TGTGCCAGCAGTTACGGGGACAGACCCTACAATGAGCAGTTCTTC.